Listed below are T cell receptor beta chains from one sample, sequenced in a study of OX40 agonist ivuxolimab in advanced cancers. Measured with immunoSEQ multiplex PCR; TCRdb has only the in-frame clones, and not every one. Of 70,000 to 90,000 clones listed, about 80% are singletons. The specimen was CD4+ or CD8+ T cells sorted from blood, collected in a trial of the OX40 agonist ivuxolimab. All receptors derive from an adult with an advanced solid tumor such as melanoma, head and neck, liver or kidney cancer. The CDR3 runs from the conserved cysteine through the conserved F or W. A D gene is named only where the DNA matches it firmly. Expanded clones get a size class; other rows say once, few or many, or leave the size out.

cdr3_nt cdr3_aa d_call clone_size cdr3_length j_call v_call
TGTGCCAGCAGTGAAGGGCCAGGGGACCCTTACGAGCAGTACTTC CASSEGPGDPYEQYF NA NA 15 TRBJ2-7 TRBV6-1
TGTGCCTGGAGTAGGGCAGGGGGCAATTCACCCCTCCACTTT CAWSRAGGNSPLHF TRBD1 once 14 TRBJ1-6 TRBV30
TGTGCCAGCACCGCTAGGCGGCTGAACACTGAAGCTTTCTTT CASTARRLNTEAFF NA NA 14 TRBJ1-1 TRBV2
TGCGCCAGCAGTTCCAATAGGATTAACACTGAAGCTTTCTTT CASSSNRINTEAFF NA NA 14 TRBJ1-1 TRBV5-1
TGCAGTGCCGTTCGACAGGGTTCGGCTTTCTTT CSAVRQGSAFF TRBD1 NA 11 TRBJ1-1 TRBV20-1
TGTGCCTGGACCCCCACAGGGAAGGGGCGTTATGGGGACAATGAGCAGTTCTTC CAWTPTGKGRYGDNEQFF NA NA 18 TRBJ2-1 TRBV30
TGTGCCAGCCGCCCTCGGGGTGACTCCTACAATGAGCAGTTCTTC CASRPRGDSYNEQFF NA NA 15 TRBJ2-1 TRBV7-8
TGTGCCAGCAGCTCACAGGGAACGGACACTGAAGCTTTCTTT CASSSQGTDTEAFF NA NA 14 TRBJ1-1 TRBV11-2
TGTGCCAGCAGCTCCACACTAGGGACGGGAGAGACCCAGTACTTC CASSSTLGTGETQYF NA NA 15 TRBJ2-5 TRBV5-4
TGTGCCAGCAGCTTAGTTGGGAGCGGCTACACCTTC CASSLVGSGYTF NA NA 12 TRBJ1-2 TRBV7-2
TGTGCCAGTAGTTCCTGGGGGGGCACAGATACGCAGTATTTT CASSSWGGTDTQYF NA once 14 TRBJ2-3 TRBV19
TGTGCCAGCAGCGTAGCCGGGACAGGGGACGAGCAGTACTTC CASSVAGTGDEQYF TRBD1 NA 14 TRBJ2-7 TRBV9
TGTGCCAGCAGTCCTAGACAGACCCTTCACGAGCAGTACTTC CASSPRQTLHEQYF NA few 14 TRBJ2-7 TRBV2
TGTGCCAGCAGCTTAGTCGGAGGGAGGATGAACACTGAAGCTTTCTTT CASSLVGGRMNTEAFF NA NA 16 TRBJ1-1 TRBV13
TGTGCCAGTAGCCAGGACAGCTCCTACGAGCAGTACTTC CASSQDSSYEQYF NA NA 13 TRBJ2-7 TRBV19